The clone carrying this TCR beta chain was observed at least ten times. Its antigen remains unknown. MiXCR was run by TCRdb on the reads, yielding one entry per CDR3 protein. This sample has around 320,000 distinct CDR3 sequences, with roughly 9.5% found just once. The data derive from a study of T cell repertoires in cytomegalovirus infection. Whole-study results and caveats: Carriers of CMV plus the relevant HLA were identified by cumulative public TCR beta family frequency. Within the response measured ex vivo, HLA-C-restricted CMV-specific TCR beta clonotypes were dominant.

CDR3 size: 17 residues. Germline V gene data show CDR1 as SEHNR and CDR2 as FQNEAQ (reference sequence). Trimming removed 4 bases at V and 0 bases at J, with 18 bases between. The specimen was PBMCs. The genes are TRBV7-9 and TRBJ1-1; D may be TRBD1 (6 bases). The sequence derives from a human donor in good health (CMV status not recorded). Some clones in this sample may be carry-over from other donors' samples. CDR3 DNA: TGTGCCAGCAGCTCGAGAGGGGGGTATCGCATGAACACTGAAGCTTTCTTT. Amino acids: CASSSRGGYRMNTEAFF. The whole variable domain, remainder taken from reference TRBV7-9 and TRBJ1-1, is DTGVSQNPRHKITKRGQNVTFRCDPISEHNRLYWYRQTLGQGPEFLTYFQNEAQLEKSRLLSDRFSAERPKGSFSTLEIQRTEQGDSAMYLCASSSRGGYRMNTEAFFGQGTRLTVV.